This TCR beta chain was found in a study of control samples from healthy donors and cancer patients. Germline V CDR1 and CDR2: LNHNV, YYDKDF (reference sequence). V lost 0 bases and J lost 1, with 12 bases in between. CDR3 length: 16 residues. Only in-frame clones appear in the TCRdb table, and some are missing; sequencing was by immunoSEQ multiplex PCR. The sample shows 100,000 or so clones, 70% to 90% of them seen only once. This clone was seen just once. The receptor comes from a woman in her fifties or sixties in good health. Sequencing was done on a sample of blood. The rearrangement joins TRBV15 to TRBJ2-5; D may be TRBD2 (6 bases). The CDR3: CATSRDRGSSQETQYF. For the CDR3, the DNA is TGTGCCACCAGCAGAGATCGGGGGTCGAGCCAAGAGACCCAGTACTTC.